This T cell receptor beta chain was profiled in a study of PD-1 blockade in classical Hodgkin lymphoma (TCRdb year 2020). Study-wide context: Nivolumab dosing was 3 mg/kg intravenously every 2 weeks, continuing until either disease progression or unacceptable toxicity. The study used CyTOF and TCR beta sequencing to define a peripheral blood immune signature of response to PD-1 blockade in classical Hodgkin lymphoma.

The CDR3 contains 13 residues, cysteine and phenylalanine counted. The read is trimmed to its CDR3 DNA, 39 bases read in frame from base 1. V is cut by 1 base and J by 6 bases, and the space between the germline ends is 9 bases. Via the germline V gene (reference sequence), CDR1 is SEHNR and CDR2 FQNEAQ. The sample's time point label, decoded: cycle 4 day 1 (C4D1), after 6 weeks of nivolumab. Every trial patient had relapsed following autologous stem cell transplantation, and prior brentuximab vedotin exposure was what differed among cohorts A, B and C. The trial cohort comprised roughly 50 patients with relapsed/refractory classical Hodgkin lymphoma whose best overall responses were complete response, partial response or progressive disease. In the multi-cohort phase II CheckMate 205 trial, trial patients received single-agent nivolumab. An independent review committee assessed best overall response by applying the 2007 International Working Group response criteria. Trial PBMCs were collected immediately before nivolumab initiation (C1D1) and during therapy at cycle 2 day 1 and cycle 4 day 1. Peripheral blood was collected in 8 mL Vacutainer Cell Preparation Tubes, from which PBMCs were isolated by centrifugation and then cryopreserved.

Overall study outcomes, separate from this receptor: By C4D1, a significant rise was seen in CD4+ TCR diversity but not in CD8+ TCR diversity (p=0.0027 vs p=0.16), and the rise was most apparent among complete responders (p=0.02). Diversity was lower in patients who began nivolumab less than 1 year after ASCT, so these patients were left out of later analyses to avoid confounding by immune reconstitution. Newly diagnosed patients were reported to have lower baseline TCR diversity than healthy donors, and relapsed/refractory patients were reported to have lower baseline TCR diversity still. Only a single clinical trial cohort was studied, and what caused the repertoire differences, possibly disease activity or prior therapy, remained undefined. Trial patients with a complete response had baseline diversity similar to that of newly diagnosed patients, while partial responders and progressors had significantly lower diversity.

The Qiagen DNeasy kit was used to extract genomic DNA both from unsorted PBMCs and from the negatively selected CD4+ and CD8+ fractions. Using primers that anneal to V and J segments, immunoSEQ multiplex PCR amplified the TCR beta CDR3 regions. A synthetic immune receptor repertoire was used to minimize amplification bias, and any residual bias was removed computationally once sequencing was done. Under the source paper's analysis protocol: Repertoire diversity was quantified as the Shannon entropy index using custom Python scripts. The unsorted, CD4+ and CD8+ repertoires were each analyzed separately, with the exception of combined analyses, where CD4+ and CD8+ sequences were merged in silico. Clonal expansion was defined as a frequency increase of at least 2-fold after treatment compared with C1D1, and clones undetected at baseline were assigned a pseudocount of 0.5. Clones with 0 or 1 copy at C1D1 were defined as singleton clones, while clones with 2 or more copies were defined as non-singleton clones. Clones expanded in unsorted samples were labelled as CD4+, CD8+ or unknown by matching protein sequences in sorted samples from the same patient. Wilcoxon tests were applied to paired samples to test diversity changes from C1D1 to C4D1. TCRdb obtained this table from immuneACCESS and retained in-frame rearrangements with V and J assigned. These tables miss some clones; where compared with another copy, unresolved V genes account for less than half of the shortfall, and the remainder is unexplained. Clonal size and the V and J genes are those of that table, whereas D and trimming came from the DNA. This sample is represented by 15,000 to 20,000 clones; 83% of them were singletons. The ten top clones hold about 14% of the sample.

To note about this clone: Its antigen is not yet known. Base qualities are not at hand, and no much larger clone is one base apart.

The clonotype comes from a human donor with classical Hodgkin lymphoma. The chain was built from TRBV7-9 and TRBJ1-2, with a weak D call of TRBD1 (5 bases match). The sequencing here drew on peripheral blood mononuclear cells (PBMCs), taken before the fourth cycle of nivolumab. The CDR3 protein: CASSLGAGDGYTF. The sequence in DNA is TGTGCCAGCAGCTTAGGCGCGGGGGATGGCTACACCTTC.